What follows are 30 T cell receptor beta chains derived from one specimen sequenced in a study of human T cells and chemical hapten exposure. Described time point: pre-sensitization, week 0. Regarding treatment: therapeutic diphenylcyclopropenone sensitization with weekly scalp DPC. TCRdb re-called the RACE reads with MiXCR, one entry per CDR3 protein. The data hold approximately 57,000 distinct CDR3 sequences, with roughly 10% observed a single time. The material was whole blood, obtained in connection with sensitization to the hapten diphenylcyclopropenone (DPC). The receptors stem from a man aged 40-55 years with alopecia areata. Some clones in this sample may be carry-over from other donors' samples.

A word on this clonotype: The junction shows a germline mismatch at one end, possibly a read error. This chain links TRBV24-1 with TRBJ2-5; TRBD1 agrees at 8 bases. Germline values: CDR1 KGHDR, CDR2 SFDVKD. CDR3 length: 15 residues. CDR3 nucleotides: TGTGCCACCAGTGCCCCAGACAGGGGAAGCGAGACCCAGTGCTTC. Its protein product is CATSAPDRGSETQCF.

This clonotype was counted a few times. The rearrangement joins TRBV6-5 to TRBJ2-7; TRBD1 matches 12 bases. The CDR3 runs 14 residues. Per germline, CDR1 MNHEY and CDR2 SVGAGI. Trimming took 7 bases from V and 7 from J; bases not matched to a gene: 8. CDR3 nucleotides: TGTGCCAGCACCAAGGGACAGGGGGCAGGTGAGCAGTACTTC. Its protein product is CASTKGQGAGEQYF.

This clonotype was detected only a few times. J is TRBJ1-5 and V is TRBV6-5, with D unclear. V shed 6 bases and J shed 0 bases, with 9 bases lying between them. Per germline, CDR1 MNHEY and CDR2 SVGAGI. This CDR3 spans 14 amino acids. CDR3 sequence reads: CASRETYSNQPQHF. CDR3 DNA: TGTGCCAGCAGAGAAACATATAGCAATCAGCCCCAGCATTTT.

The chain couples TRBV14 to TRBJ2-2; TRBD1 aligns across 9 bases. Germline assignment: CDR1 SGHDN and CDR2 FVKESK. This CDR3 spans 16 amino acids. The V gene end was trimmed by 3 bases and the J gene end by 5 bases; junction bases not matched to a gene: 7. The CDR3 DNA sequence: TGTGCCAGCAGCCAGACGGGACAGGGATTAACCGGGGAGCTGTTTTTT. Amino acids: CASSQTGQGLTGELFF.

This sequence joins TRBV20-1 and TRBJ2-7, with D unclear. Per germline, CDR1 DFQATT and CDR2 SNEGSKA (reference sequence). Deletions cut 2 bases from V and 3 bases from J, with 11 bases between. The CDR3 length is 13 residues. The CDR3 coding sequence is TGCAGTGCTAGAACCCGGTTCAACTACGAGCAGTACTTC. Amino acids: CSARTRFNYEQYF.

The genes are TRBV6-6 and TRBJ2-6, with D perhaps being TRBD1 or TRBD2 (5 bases each). The CDR3 loop spans 19 amino acids. Germline-derived CDR1 and CDR2 are MNHNY and SVGAGI (reference sequence). Deletions cut 6 bases from V and 0 bases from J, with 21 bases between. CDR3 coding DNA: TGTGCCAGCAGCCGCCGGAGGCAGGGCCGGGGCTCTGGGGCCAACGTCCTGACTTTC. Residues: CASSRRRQGRGSGANVLTF.

This clonotype has a handful of counts. This sequence joins TRBV11-2 and TRBJ1-1; D remains ambiguous. Between the trimmed V and J ends, which lost 0 bases and 0 bases, there was a span of 5 bases. The CDR3 loop spans 14 amino acids. Germline lookup yields CDR1 SGHAT and CDR2 FQNNGV. As DNA, the CDR3 is TGTGCCAGCAGCTTAGAGTGGATGAACACTGAAGCTTTCTTT. This translates into CASSLEWMNTEAFF.

The chain carries TRBV7-8 and TRBJ2-5; possible D gene TRBD1, 5 bases. The CDR3 is 13 amino acids. Germline loops: CDR1 SGHVS, CDR2 FQNEAQ. Trimming removed 5 bases at V and 2 bases at J, with 9 bases between. The CDR3 coding sequence is TGTGCCAGCAGCCTGGACACACAAGAGACCCAGTACTTC. It codes for CASSLDTQETQYF.

Ten or more counts support this clonotype. The rearrangement links TRBV18 to TRBJ1-1; no clear D gene. Trimming cost V 6 bases and J 4 bases, with 18 bases left between them. Germline V gene lookup returns CDR1 KGHSH and CDR2 LQKENI. There are 15 residues in the CDR3. CDR3 region: CASSPEGLRGTEAFF. As DNA, the CDR3 is TGTGCCAGCTCGCCGGAAGGGCTCCGGGGCACTGAAGCTTTCTTT.

Many counts were recorded for this clonotype. The chain has TRBV2 and TRBJ1-1, with D tentatively TRBD1 (6 bases). The V and J ends lost 7 bases and 4 bases respectively, with 13 bases between them. CDR3 length equals 13 residues. Germline V gene data show CDR1 as SNHLY and CDR2 as FYNNEI. The CDR3 DNA follows: TGTGCCAGCAAGTACAGGGAGATCACTGAAGCTTTCTTT. It is translated as CASKYREITEAFF.

This clonotype came up a few times. V gene TRBV25-1 combines with J gene TRBJ1-2; tentatively, D is TRBD1 (6 bases). This CDR3 is 13 amino acids long. Looked up from germline, CDR1 is MGHDK and CDR2 is SYGVNS. V lost 1 base and J 4 bases, leaving 7 bases between the germline ends. The CDR3 reads CASSESGAYGYTF. As DNA, the CDR3 is TGTGCCAGCAGTGAATCGGGGGCCTATGGCTACACCTTC.

This clonotype was detected many times. The gene calls are TRBV27 and TRBJ2-7, with D perhaps matching TRBD2 (6 bases). Germline V gene sequence: CDR1 MNHEY, CDR2 SMNVEV (reference sequence). CDR3 length: 14 residues. V was pared by 7 bases and J by 1 base, with 14 bases between. The CDR3 protein is CASKGRRESYEQYF. The DNA for the CDR3 is TGTGCCAGCAAGGGCCGGAGGGAGTCCTACGAGCAGTACTTC.

This sequence joins TRBV20-1 and TRBJ2-7; tentative D call: TRBD2 (6 bases). Trimming left V 5 bases short and J 5 bases short, with 19 bases between. Germline loops: CDR1 DFQATT, CDR2 SNEGSKA (reference sequence). CDR3 size: 14 residues. The CDR3: CSAQGDSLLDEQYF. The DNA for the CDR3 is TGCAGTGCTCAAGGGGACTCTCTTCTCGACGAGCAGTACTTC.

This clonotype was seen more than once but under ten times. The chain carries TRBV5-4 and TRBJ2-2; D unclear. V was shortened by 1 base and J by 5 bases, with 12 bases between the two germline ends. Germline CDR1 SGHNT, CDR2 YYREEE (reference sequence). The CDR3 extends over 15 amino acids. CDR3: CASSLSQLPTGELFF. The CDR3 region has the DNA TGTGCCAGCAGCTTGTCCCAGCTCCCGACCGGGGAGCTGTTTTTT.

The sample holds many counts of this clonotype. The J gene is TRBJ2-6, the V gene TRBV3-1; 9 bases agree with TRBD1. With 1 base clipped from V and 0 bases from J, the junction kept 7 bases outside the gene matches. Germline V gene lookup returns CDR1 LGHDT and CDR2 YNNKEL (reference sequence). The CDR3 has 19 residues. CDR3 protein: CASSQARGQGSSGANVLTF. DNA of the CDR3: TGTGCCAGCAGCCAAGCGCGGGGACAGGGCAGCTCTGGGGCCAACGTCCTGACTTTC.

This clonotype was found many times. The chain joins TRBV7-2 to TRBJ2-1; 12 bases line up with TRBD2. The V gene end was trimmed by 1 base and the J gene end by 8 bases; junction bases not matched to a gene: 6. Germline CDR1 reads SGHTA; CDR2 reads FQGNSA. The CDR3 totals 16 residues. CDR3 coding DNA: TGTGCCAGCAGCTTAGGCGGGGGGACTAGCGGGTATGAGCAGTTCTTC. It encodes CASSLGGGTSGYEQFF.

The chain joins TRBV6-6 to TRBJ2-1; 9 bases are shared with TRBD2. After removal of 6 bases from V and 8 bases from J, the junction contained 14 bases not matched to a gene. The germline V gene encodes CDR1 MNHNY and CDR2 SVGAGI (reference sequence). CDR3 length: 16 amino acids. CDR3 residues: CASSRTAGGHIDEQFF. The CDR3 DNA sequence: TGTGCCAGCAGCCGTACGGCGGGAGGGCATATCGATGAGCAGTTCTTC.

This clonotype is medium-sized within its sample. The chain recombines TRBV11-1 with TRBJ2-1; D possibly corresponds to TRBD2 (6 bases). The CDR3 covers 15 residues. Germline CDR1 is SGHAT and CDR2 is FQDESV (reference sequence). V lost 4 bases, J lost 4 bases, and 14 bases lay in between. In DNA form, the CDR3 reads TGTGCCAGCAGCTCCAATGACGGGGGTTACAATGAGCAGTTCTTC. This codes for CASSSNDGGYNEQFF.

This clonotype appeared many times. The chain uses TRBV20-1 and TRBJ2-1; D is unresolved. The CDR3 is 11 residues long. Per the germline V gene, CDR1 is DFQATT and CDR2 is SNEGSKA (reference sequence). V lost 2 bases to trimming and J lost 5 bases, with 4 bases between them. The CDR3 coding sequence is TGCAGTGCTAGAAGAAACAATGAGCAGTTCTTC. It is translated as CSARRNNEQFF.

This clonotype was observed many times. The J gene is TRBJ2-7, the V gene TRBV7-8; no definite D call. Germline-derived CDR1 and CDR2 are SGHVS and FQNEAQ. V shed 4 bases and J shed 0 bases, with 7 bases lying between them. The CDR3 is made up of 13 amino acids. The CDR3 spells CASSSQSSYEQYF. The CDR3 DNA sequence: TGTGCCAGCAGCTCACAGAGCTCCTACGAGCAGTACTTC.

The table lists this clonotype with a few counts. The chain has TRBV5-1 and TRBJ2-3; weak D call: TRBD1 (5 bases). The CDR3 loop spans 16 amino acids. V lost 0 bases and J lost 3, with 14 bases in between. In germline, CDR1 is SGHRS, CDR2 YFSETQ. The CDR3 region has the DNA TGCGCCAGCAGCTTGGCTCCAGGGTTGGTAACAGATACGCAGTATTTT. This sequence encodes CASSLAPGLVTDTQYF.

V gene TRBV24-1 combines with J gene TRBJ2-1, with 8 nucleotides matching TRBD1. The germline gives CDR1 KGHDR, CDR2 SFDVKD. The CDR3 extends over 15 amino acids. Trimming at V came to 8 bases and at J to 0 bases, leaving 5 bases not matched to a gene. The chain's CDR3 is CATTIDRGSYNEQFF. DNA for the CDR3: TGTGCCACCACCATTGACAGGGGCTCCTACAATGAGCAGTTCTTC.

This clonotype has at least ten counts. J is TRBJ1-5 and V is TRBV20-1; no clear D. The CDR3 covers 12 residues. V shed 3 bases and J shed 5 bases, with 8 bases lying between them. Germline-derived CDR1 and CDR2 are DFQATT and SNEGSKA (reference sequence). DNA of the CDR3: TGCAGTGCTAGTTTCGGGGATCAGCCCCAGCATTTT. Translation gives CSASFGDQPQHF.

This clonotype was detected only a few times. CDR3 amino acids: CASSSMVAGTDTQYF. CDR3 bases: TGTGCCAGCAGTTCGATGGTAGCGGGCACAGATACGCAGTATTTT. The genes are TRBV6-6 and TRBJ2-3; the D gene is possibly TRBD2 (6 bases). The CDR3 is 15 amino acids. Trimming took off 4 bases at V and 1 base at J, with 12 bases between the two ends. CDR1 and CDR2 (germline): MNHNY, SVGAGI (reference sequence).

Many counts were recorded for this clonotype. The V gene is TRBV27, the J gene TRBJ2-4, with D uncertain. Germline-derived CDR1 and CDR2 are MNHEY and SMNVEV (reference sequence). Trimming removed 7 bases at V and 0 bases at J, with 7 bases between. The CDR3 covers 13 residues. The CDR3 coding sequence is TGTGCCAGCACGGCTTTAGCCAAAAACATTCAGTACTTC. Translated, it gives CASTALAKNIQYF.

Worth noting for this clonotype: This could be a read error, since a much larger clone is one nucleotide away. The chain links TRBV29-1 to TRBJ2-2; D gene uncertain. The CDR3 is 12 amino acids. From germline, CDR1 is SQVTM and CDR2 ANQGSEA. The ends were cut back, 8 bases at V and 0 bases at J, with 7 bases in the middle. CDR3 DNA: TGCAGCCTTAGGTCGAACACCGGGGAGCTGTTTTTT. This encodes CSLRSNTGELFF.

The chain combines TRBV14 with TRBJ2-5; D is unresolved. Germline V gene data show CDR1 as SGHDN and CDR2 as FVKESK. The length of the CDR3 is 14 residues. Deletions cut 1 base from V and 3 bases from J, with 9 bases between. For the CDR3, the DNA is TGTGCCAGCAGCCAAGGCTCAAGGAAAGAGACCCAGTACTTC. This sequence encodes CASSQGSRKETQYF.

This clonotype was observed a few times. The chain carries TRBV28 and TRBJ2-7, with 10 bases identical to TRBD2. The CDR3 totals 15 residues. V dropped 4 bases and J dropped 2; count of bases not matched to a gene: 5. Germline CDR1 is MDHEN and CDR2 is SYDVKM. The CDR3 nucleotides are TGTGCCAGCAGTTCCCCTAGCGGGAGTGCCTACGAGCAGTACTTC. Translating it yields CASSSPSGSAYEQYF.

Notes on this clonotype: An end of the junction differs from the germline gene, which may be a read error. V and J are TRBV5-1 and TRBJ1-6; D remains unclear. CDR3 length: 15 residues. Germline CDR1 reads SGHRS; CDR2 reads YFSETQ. The CDR3 sequence: CACSLGYGFNSPLHF. CDR3 sequence (DNA): TGCGCCTGCAGCTTGGGATACGGCTTCAATTCACCCCTCCACTTT.

This clonotype came up a few times. This chain links TRBV4-1 with TRBJ2-7, with 8 bases lining up with TRBD1. From germline, CDR1 is MGHRA and CDR2 YSYEKL. There are 15 residues in the CDR3. Trimming removed 1 base from V and 2 bases from J; junction bases left unmatched: 4. The CDR3 here is CASSQVSDRAYEQYF. CDR3 nucleotides: TGCGCCAGCAGCCAAGTTTCGGACAGGGCCTACGAGCAGTACTTC.